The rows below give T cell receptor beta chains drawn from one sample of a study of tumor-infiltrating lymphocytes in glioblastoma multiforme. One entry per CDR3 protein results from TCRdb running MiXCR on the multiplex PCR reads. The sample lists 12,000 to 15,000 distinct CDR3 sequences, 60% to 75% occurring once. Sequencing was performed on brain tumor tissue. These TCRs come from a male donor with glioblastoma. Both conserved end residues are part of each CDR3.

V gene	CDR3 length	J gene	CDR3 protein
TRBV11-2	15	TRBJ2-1	CAGSLGQGAYNEQFF
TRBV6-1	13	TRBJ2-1	CASDGSTSGEQFF
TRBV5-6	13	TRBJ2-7	CASNTGAAPRQCF
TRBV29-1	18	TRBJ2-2	CSVEDLLGGAPVTGELSF
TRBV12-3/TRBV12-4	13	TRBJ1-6	CAISPYRRSSLHF
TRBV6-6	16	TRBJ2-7	CASSYSGLTPAYEQYF
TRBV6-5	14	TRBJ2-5	CASSYGQNQETQYF
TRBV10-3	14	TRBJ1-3	CAISESAQGNTIYF
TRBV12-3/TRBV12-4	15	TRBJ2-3	CASSNQGGSTDTQYF
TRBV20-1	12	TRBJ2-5	CSAGRTLGTQYF
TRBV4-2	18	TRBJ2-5	CASSKYLTGWVAQETQYF
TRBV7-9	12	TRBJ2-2	CASRGGDGELFF
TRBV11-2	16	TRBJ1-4	CASSLDGTGESDELFF